The 20 T cell receptor beta chains presented below share a single source sample, sequenced in a study of blood T cells in healthy people across ages. Primers used in a second PCR of about 7 to 11 cycles were a sample-barcoded 5' primer and a J-beta primer mix. TCRdb called the 5' RACE reads again in MiXCR, with one record for every CDR3 protein. Of about 800,000 distinct CDR3 sequences listed, about half are singletons. The source material was blood. The receptors come from a man older than 75 in good health.

The CDR3 here is CASSDRGTGSTDTQYF. The CDR3 coding sequence is TGTGCCAGCAGTGATCGTGGGACCGGTAGCACAGATACGCAGTATTTT. This chain links TRBV6-4 with TRBJ2-3; either TRBD1 or TRBD2 may supply D (5 bases each). V was clipped by 3 bases and J by 0 bases, with 13 bases between them. The CDR3 is 16 residues long. Germline values: CDR1 MRHNA, CDR2 SNTAGT.

The CDR3 sequence is CSATKQGASYNEQFF. CDR3 coding DNA: TGCAGTGCTACTAAACAGGGGGCCTCATACAATGAGCAGTTCTTC. V gene TRBV20-1 combines with J gene TRBJ2-1, with TRBD1 matching over 9 bases. Germline CDR1 reads DFQATT; CDR2 reads SNEGSKA (reference sequence). The ends lost 4 bases at V and 4 bases at J; junction bases unmatched: 8. This CDR3 contains 15 residues.

This clonotype was detected many times. The gene calls are TRBV11-3 and TRBJ2-1; 12 nucleotides align to TRBD2. Germline V gene lookup returns CDR1 SGHNT and CDR2 YENEEA. This CDR3 comprises 16 residues. V lost 5 bases and J lost 5; bases outside the gene matches: 7. CDR3 DNA sequence: TGTGCCAGCAGCCGACAGGGACTAGCGGGTAACAATGAGCAGTTCTTC. Residues: CASSRQGLAGNNEQFF.

A few counts support this clonotype. Possible read error: a much larger clone is one base away. The V call is TRBV11-2, the J call TRBJ2-3; D gene unclear. The length of the CDR3 is 13 residues. Trimming cost V 5 bases and J 0 bases, with 6 bases left between them. Germline assignment: CDR1 SGHAT and CDR2 FQNNGV. DNA for the CDR3: TGTGCCAGCAGCGTATTGAGCACAGATACGCAGTATTTT. It is translated as CASSVLSTDTQYF.

In this sample, this clonotype turned up a few times. CDR3 region: CASSWTSEYNEQFF. CDR3 in DNA: TGTGCCAGCAGTTGGACTAGCGAGTACAATGAGCAGTTCTTC. V gene TRBV6-2 or TRBV6-3 combines with J gene TRBJ2-1; 9 nucleotides agree with TRBD2. CDR1 and CDR2 (germline): MNHEY, SVGEGT. J was trimmed by 4 bases and V by 4 bases; bases with no gene match: 2. This CDR3 is built from 14 residues.

The V call is TRBV15, the J call TRBJ1-5; 10 bases map to TRBD1. The CDR3 is 18 residues long. CDR1 and CDR2 from the germline V gene are LNHNV and YYDKDF (reference sequence). The J segment lost 2 bases and the V segment lost 0 bases, leaving 7 bases of the junction unmatched. DNA for the CDR3: TGTGCCACCAGCAGAGATCGACAGGGGGCCTTGGGCAATCAGCCCCAGCATTTT. Translated, it gives CATSRDRQGALGNQPQHF.

The gene calls are TRBV15 and TRBJ2-3, with 16 bases matching TRBD2. The CDR3 length is 18 residues. V lost 1 base to trimming and J lost 6 bases; unmatched junction nucleotides: 7. Per germline, CDR1 LNHNV and CDR2 YYDKDF (reference sequence). CDR3 DNA: TGTGCCACCAGCAGAGGAGGGACTAGCGGGGGGGTCCCGGATACGCAGTATTTT. It specifies CATSRGGTSGGVPDTQYF. The complete variable domain, with remaining parts taken from reference TRBV15 and TRBJ2-3, reads DAMVIQNPRYQVTQFGKPVTLSCSQTLNHNVMYWYQQKSSQAPKLLFHYYDKDFNNEADTPDNFQSRRPNTSFCFLDIRSPGLGDTAMYLCATSRGGTSGGVPDTQYFGPGTRLTVL.

The V call is TRBV25-1, the J call TRBJ1-4; D not resolved. V lost 4 bases, J lost 5 bases, and 8 bases lay in between. This CDR3 has 13 residues. Germline lookup yields CDR1 MGHDK and CDR2 SYGVNS. DNA of the CDR3: TGTGCCAGCAGTGTCAGGTTAAATGAAAAACTGTTTTTT. Protein sequence: CASSVRLNEKLFF.

This chain links TRBV20-1 with TRBJ2-5; 7 bases fit TRBD1. The better agreement between TRBJ2-4 and the DNA end casts doubt on the J call. The CDR3 spans 14 residues. From germline, CDR1 is DFQATT and CDR2 SNEGSKA (reference sequence). The CDR3 DNA follows: TGCAGTGCTAGAGATCTCAAACAGGGGTACATTCAGTACTTC. Protein sequence: CSARDLKQGYIQYF.

A word on this clonotype: The limits of the CDR3 on the DNA are not certain, so only TCRdb's listed CDR3 is given. V is TRBV12-3 or TRBV12-4 and J is TRBJ2-7; TRBD1, the D gene given by the table, was not confirmed from the DNA. Counting both end residues, the CDR3 totals 15 amino acids. CDR3 sequence: CASILDRRETYEQYF.

The chain uses TRBV28 and TRBJ2-1, with 12 bases fitting TRBD2. The V gene's germline CDR1 is MDHEN and CDR2 SYDVKM. The V and J ends lost 4 bases and 8 bases, in that order; junction bases with no gene match: 6. This CDR3 region has 15 residues. The CDR3, as DNA: TGTGCCAGCAGTTCTAGCGGGAGGGCCGTTGATGAGCAGTTCTTC. The encoded protein is CASSSSGRAVDEQFF.

This chain uses TRBV4-3 with TRBJ2-1, with D possibly TRBD2 on 5 matching bases. Germline assignment: CDR1 LGHNA and CDR2 YSLEER. Trimming took off 0 bases at V and 5 bases at J, with 14 bases between the two ends. The length of the CDR3 is 16 residues. The chain's CDR3 is CASSQDDSERDNEQFF. In DNA, the CDR3 is TGCGCCAGCAGCCAAGATGATAGCGAAAGGGACAATGAGCAGTTCTTC.

This clonotype has a handful of counts. The chain carries TRBV5-1 and TRBJ1-4; TRBD1 matches at 9 bases. The germline V gene encodes CDR1 SGHRS and CDR2 YFSETQ. V shed 1 base and J 8 bases; nucleotides not matched to a gene: 15. The CDR3 sequence is 18 residues long. CDR3: CASSLTGTGKVGGEKLFF. The CDR3 nucleotides are TGCGCCAGCAGCTTGACCGGGACAGGGAAAGTAGGCGGCGAAAAACTGTTTTTT.

The V gene is TRBV4-1, the J gene TRBJ1-1; no clear D gene. Germline V gene data show CDR1 as MGHRA and CDR2 as YSYEKL. Trimming pared 2 bases from V and 1 base from J, leaving 11 bases between. This CDR3 is built from 15 residues. The CDR3 nucleotides read TGCGCCAGCAGCCAAAAGGACTTTTCGAACACTGAAGCTTTCTTT. Amino acids: CASSQKDFSNTEAFF.

The gene calls are TRBV11-3 and TRBJ2-7; TRBD2 matches 7 bases. V lost 1 base, J lost 4 bases, and 10 bases stayed unmatched. This CDR3 comprises 16 residues. Per germline, CDR1 SGHNT and CDR2 YENEEA. CDR3 amino acids: CASSLGPTSPRYEQYF. The CDR3 nucleotides read TGTGCCAGCAGCTTAGGACCGACTAGCCCCCGTTACGAGCAGTACTTC.

The chain employs TRBV18 and TRBJ1-4; tentative D call: TRBD1 (5 bases). Germline V gives CDR1 KGHSH, CDR2 LQKENI. Trimming cost V 4 bases and J 2 bases, with 8 bases left between them. The CDR3 spans 14 residues. The CDR3, as DNA: TGTGCCAGCTCACGGGGGTCGACTAATGAAAAACTGTTTTTT. This codes for CASSRGSTNEKLFF.

The chain links TRBV5-1 to TRBJ2-5; D is unresolved. Deletions cut 4 bases from V and 6 bases from J, with 16 bases between. The CDR3 covers 14 residues. Germline V CDR1 and CDR2: SGHRS, YFSETQ. In DNA, the CDR3 is TGCGCCAGCAGCGCTGACCACGGGCGGCAGACCCAGTACTTC. Translating gives CASSADHGRQTQYF.

The gene calls are TRBV20-1 and TRBJ2-5, with D tentatively TRBD1 (5 bases). Per germline, CDR1 DFQATT and CDR2 SNEGSKA (reference sequence). The V end lost 5 bases, the J end lost 6 bases, and 16 bases lay between the germline ends. The CDR3 has 13 residues. The CDR3 spells CSAPSMVGQTQYF. As DNA, the CDR3 is TGCAGTGCTCCCTCGATGGTGGGGCAGACCCAGTACTTC.

This clonotype was picked up a small number of times. The rearrangement links TRBV6-1 to TRBJ2-1; D gene ambiguous. The CDR3 runs to 16 residues. Germline V CDR1 and CDR2: MNHNS, SASEGT. V lost 3 bases, J lost 0 bases, and 12 bases lay in between. The CDR3 nucleotides are TGTGCCAGCAGTGAGGTGGGCGTCAGCTCCTACAATGAGCAGTTCTTC. It specifies CASSEVGVSSYNEQFF.

The chain combines TRBV27 with TRBJ2-3; 9 bases match TRBD1. The CDR3 spans 13 residues. Germline lookup yields CDR1 MNHEY and CDR2 SMNVEV (reference sequence). Trimming took 6 bases from V and 7 from J; bases not matched to a gene: 5. The CDR3 coding sequence is TGTGCCAGCAGGGGACAGGGATTAAATACGCAGTATTTT. Its translation: CASRGQGLNTQYF.